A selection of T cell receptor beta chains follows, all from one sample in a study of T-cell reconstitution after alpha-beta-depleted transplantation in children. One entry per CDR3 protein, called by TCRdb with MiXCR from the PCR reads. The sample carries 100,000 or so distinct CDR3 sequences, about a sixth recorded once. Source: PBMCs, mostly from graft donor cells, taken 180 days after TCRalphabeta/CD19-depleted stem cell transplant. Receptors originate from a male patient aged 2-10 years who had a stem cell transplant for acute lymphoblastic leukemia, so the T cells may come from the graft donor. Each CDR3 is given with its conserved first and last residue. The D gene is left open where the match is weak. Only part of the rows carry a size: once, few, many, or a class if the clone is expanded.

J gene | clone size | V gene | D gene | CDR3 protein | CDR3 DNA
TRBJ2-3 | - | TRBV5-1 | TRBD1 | CASSSRTGGDTQYF | TGCGCCAGCAGCTCACGGACAGGTGGAGATACGCAGTATTTT
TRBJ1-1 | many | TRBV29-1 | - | CSVVNGRDTEAFF | TGCAGCGTTGTTAACGGACGGGACACTGAAGCTTTCTTT
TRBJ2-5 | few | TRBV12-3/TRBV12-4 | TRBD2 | CASFPAGAETQYF | TGTGCCAGCTTCCCAGCGGGGGCGGAGACCCAGTACTTC
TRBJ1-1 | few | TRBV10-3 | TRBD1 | CAISESQGGTEAFF | TGTGCCATCAGTGAGTCTCAGGGGGGCACTGAAGCTTTCTTT
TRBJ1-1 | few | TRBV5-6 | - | CASTLEGGNTEAFF | TGTGCCAGCACCCTTGAGGGTGGGAACACTGAAGCTTTCTTT
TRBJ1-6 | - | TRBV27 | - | CASSPWTAAQNNSPLHF | TGTGCCAGCAGTCCCTGGACTGCTGCCCAGAATAATTCACCCCTCCACTTT
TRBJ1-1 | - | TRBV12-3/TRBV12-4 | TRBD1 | CASSLKKMSDRVRTEAFF | TGTGCCAGCAGTTTGAAAAAAATGTCGGACAGGGTACGTACTGAAGCTTTCTTT
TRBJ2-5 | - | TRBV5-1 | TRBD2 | CASSSGLVAGETQYF | TGCGCCAGCAGCTCCGGACTAGTGGCGGGAGAGACCCAGTACTTC
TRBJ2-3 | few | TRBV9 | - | CASSVWISSTDTQYF | TGTGCCAGCAGCGTTTGGATTTCTAGCACAGATACGCAGTATTTT
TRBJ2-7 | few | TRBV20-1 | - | CSARDYRGGAPEEQYF | TGCAGTGCTAGAGATTACCGTGGGGGGGCCCCGGAAGAGCAGTACTTC
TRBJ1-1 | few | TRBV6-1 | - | CASNHGRGNTEAFF | TGTGCCAGCAACCACGGCAGGGGGAACACTGAAGCTTTCTTT
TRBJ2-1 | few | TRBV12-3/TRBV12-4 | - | CASSRGANPYIDEQFF | TGTGCCAGCAGTCGTGGCGCGAACCCCTACATTGATGAGCAGTTCTTC
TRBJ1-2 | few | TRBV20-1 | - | CSTLGWDYGYTF | TGCAGTACCTTAGGGTGGGACTATGGCTACACCTTC
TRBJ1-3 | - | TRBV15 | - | CATSRDLGSGNTIYF | TGTGCCACCAGCAGAGATCTGGGTTCTGGAAACACCATATATTTT
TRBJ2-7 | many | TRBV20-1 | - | CSAPGVWYEQYF | TGCAGTGCCCCCGGGGTGTGGTACGAGCAGTACTTC
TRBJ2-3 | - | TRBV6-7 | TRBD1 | CASSCSVRTGGGNTDTQYF | TGTGCCAGCAGTTGCTCAGTCCGGACAGGGGGAGGGAACACAGATACGCAGTATTTT
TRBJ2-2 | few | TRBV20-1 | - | CSANFNTGELFF | TGCAGTGCAAACTTTAACACCGGGGAGCTGTTTTTT
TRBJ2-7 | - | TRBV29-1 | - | CSVEERGARGEQYF | TGCAGCGTTGAAGAACGGGGGGCTAGGGGCGAGCAGTACTTC
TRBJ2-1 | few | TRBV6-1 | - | CASSHLTEPYNEQFF | TGTGCCAGCAGTCATCTGACAGAGCCCTACAATGAGCAGTTCTTC
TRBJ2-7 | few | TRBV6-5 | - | CASSYRSSYEQYF | TGTGCCAGCAGTTACAGGAGCTCCTACGAGCAGTACTTC
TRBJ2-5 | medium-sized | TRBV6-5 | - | CASRLGAEETQYF | TGTGCCAGCAGACTGGGAGCGGAAGAGACCCAGTACTTC
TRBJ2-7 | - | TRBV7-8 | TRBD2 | CASSLATSGPLYEQYF | TGTGCCAGCAGCTTAGCAACTAGCGGACCGCTATACGAGCAGTACTTC
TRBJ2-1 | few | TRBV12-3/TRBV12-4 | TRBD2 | CASRSTSGGPNEQFF | TGTGCCAGCAGATCCACTAGCGGGGGCCCCAATGAGCAGTTCTTC
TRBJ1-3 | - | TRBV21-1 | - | CAYRRGSGNTIYF | TGTGCCTACCGACGGGGATCCGGAAACACCATATATTTT
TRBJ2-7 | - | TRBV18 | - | CASSPRKQYAYEQYF | TGTGCCAGCTCACCACGGAAACAGTACGCCTACGAGCAGTACTTC
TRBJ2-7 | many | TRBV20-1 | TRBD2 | CSASDTGGFFYEQYF | TGCAGTGCTAGTGACACCGGGGGGTTTTTCTACGAGCAGTACTTC
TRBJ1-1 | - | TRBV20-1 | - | CSAGAGNTEAFF | TGCAGTGCAGGGGCAGGGAACACTGAAGCTTTCTTT
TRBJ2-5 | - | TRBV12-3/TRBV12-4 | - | CASSRGRGREETQYF | TGTGCCAGCAGCCGTGGGAGGGGGCGGGAAGAGACCCAGTACTTC
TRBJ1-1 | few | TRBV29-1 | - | CSVEKQGNTEAFF | TGCAGCGTTGAAAAACAGGGGAACACTGAAGCTTTCTTT
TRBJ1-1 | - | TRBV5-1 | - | CASSPPGHTEAFF | TGCGCCAGCAGCCCCCCGGGGCACACTGAAGCTTTCTTT
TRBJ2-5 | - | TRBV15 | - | CATYQGETQYF | TGTGCCACCTACCAAGGGGAGACCCAGTACTTC
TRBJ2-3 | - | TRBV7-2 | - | CASSFWPSTDTQYF | TGTGCCAGCAGCTTTTGGCCTAGCACAGATACGCAGTATTTT
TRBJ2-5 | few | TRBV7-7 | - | CASSLWFQETQYF | TGTGCCAGCAGTCTCTGGTTCCAAGAGACCCAGTACTTC
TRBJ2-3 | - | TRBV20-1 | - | CSASPFSLDTQYF | TGCAGTGCTAGCCCCTTTTCCCTGGATACGCAGTATTTT
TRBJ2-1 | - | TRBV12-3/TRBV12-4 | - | CASSDSSGDNEQFF | TGTGCCAGCAGTGACTCAAGCGGAGACAATGAGCAGTTCTTC
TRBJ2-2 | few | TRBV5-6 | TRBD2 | CASTIGSASGGARELFF | TGTGCCAGCACAATTGGTTCCGCTAGCGGGGGGGCCCGGGAGCTGTTTTTT
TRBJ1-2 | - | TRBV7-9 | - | CASSLAEAGTGYGYTF | TGTGCCAGCAGCTTAGCGGAGGCAGGGACCGGCTATGGCTACACCTTC
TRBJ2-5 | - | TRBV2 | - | CASTPSGMETQYF | TGTGCCAGCACCCCGTCGGGGATGGAGACCCAGTACTTC
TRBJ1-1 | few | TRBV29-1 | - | CSVVGTAGRGIAEAFF | TGCAGCGTTGTGGGCACCGCTGGCAGGGGTATCGCTGAAGCTTTCTTT
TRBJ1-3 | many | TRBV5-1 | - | CASSFEPTDSGNTIYF | TGCGCCAGCAGCTTTGAACCGACAGATTCTGGAAACACCATATATTTT